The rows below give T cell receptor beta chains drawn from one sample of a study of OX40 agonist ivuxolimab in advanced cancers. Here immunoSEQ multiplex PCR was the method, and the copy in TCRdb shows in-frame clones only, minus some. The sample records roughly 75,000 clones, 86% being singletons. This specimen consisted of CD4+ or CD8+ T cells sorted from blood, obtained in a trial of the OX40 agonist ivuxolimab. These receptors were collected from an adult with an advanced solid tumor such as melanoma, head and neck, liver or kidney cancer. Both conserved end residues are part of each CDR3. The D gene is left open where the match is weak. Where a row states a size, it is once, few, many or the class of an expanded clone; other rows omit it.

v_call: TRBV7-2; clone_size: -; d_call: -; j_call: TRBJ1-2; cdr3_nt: TGTGCCAGCAGCCTCCCCCCCTATGGCTACACCTTC; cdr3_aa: CASSLPPYGYTF
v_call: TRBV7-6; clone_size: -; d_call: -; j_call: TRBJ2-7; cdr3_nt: TGTGCCAGCAGCCCAGTCCCCCTGGGGGAGCAGTACTTC; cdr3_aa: CASSPVPLGEQYF
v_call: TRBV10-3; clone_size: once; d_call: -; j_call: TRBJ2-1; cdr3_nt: TGTGCCATCAGTGACCGACAGGCAGCCTACAATGAGCAGTTCTTC; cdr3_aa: CAISDRQAAYNEQFF
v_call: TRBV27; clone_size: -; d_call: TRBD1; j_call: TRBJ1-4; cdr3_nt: TGTGCCAGCAGAAAGACGTCCCAGGGGGCGGGTAATGAAAAACTGTTTTTT; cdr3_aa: CASRKTSQGAGNEKLFF
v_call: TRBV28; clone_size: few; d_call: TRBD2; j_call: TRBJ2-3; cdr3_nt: TGTGCCAGCAGTCCCTTCGGGACTAGCGTAACGGATACGCAGTATTTT; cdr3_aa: CASSPFGTSVTDTQYF
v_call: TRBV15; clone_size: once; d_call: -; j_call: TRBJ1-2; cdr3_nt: TGTGCCACCAGCAGGGCCATGGCCTCTGGGTATGGCTACACCTTC; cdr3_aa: CATSRAMASGYGYTF
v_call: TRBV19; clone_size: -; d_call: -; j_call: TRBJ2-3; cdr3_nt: TGTGCCAGTAGTATTAGGGATACGCAGTATTTT; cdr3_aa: CASSIRDTQYF
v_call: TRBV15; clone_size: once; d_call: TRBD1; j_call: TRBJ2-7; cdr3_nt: TGTGCCACCTCGGACAGGGGGCTGTACGAGCAGTACTTC; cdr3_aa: CATSDRGLYEQYF
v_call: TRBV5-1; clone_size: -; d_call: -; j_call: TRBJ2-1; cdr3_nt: TGCGCCAGCAGCCTGGAGGGACAGCCTGAGTTGGAGGGGAATGAGCAGTTCTTC; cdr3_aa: CASSLEGQPELEGNEQFF
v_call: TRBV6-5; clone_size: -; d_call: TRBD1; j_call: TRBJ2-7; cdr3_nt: TGTGCCAGCAGTTACTTCGGGACAGGGGTCGACGAGCAGTACTTC; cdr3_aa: CASSYFGTGVDEQYF
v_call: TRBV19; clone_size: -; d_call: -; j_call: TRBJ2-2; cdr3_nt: TGTGCCAGTAGTGTCGACCACCGCACCGGGGAGCTGTTTTTT; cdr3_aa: CASSVDHRTGELFF
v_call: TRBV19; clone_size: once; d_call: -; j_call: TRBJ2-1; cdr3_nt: TGTGCCAGTAGCCATAGGACAAACGATGAGCAGTTCTTC; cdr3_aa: CASSHRTNDEQFF
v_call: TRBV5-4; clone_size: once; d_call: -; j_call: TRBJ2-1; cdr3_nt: TGTGCCAGCAGCTTAGGCGCCGGGGCAGGGACCTACAATGAGCAGTTCTTC; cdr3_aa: CASSLGAGAGTYNEQFF
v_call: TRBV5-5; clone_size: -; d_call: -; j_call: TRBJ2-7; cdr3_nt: TGTGCCAGCATCGAAGGCTGGGGCACTAACTCCTACGAGCAGTACTTC; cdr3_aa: CASIEGWGTNSYEQYF
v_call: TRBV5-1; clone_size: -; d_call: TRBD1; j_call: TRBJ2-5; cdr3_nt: TGCGCCAGCAGCGATGGACAGGGGCGGCAAGAGACCCAGTACTTC; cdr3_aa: CASSDGQGRQETQYF
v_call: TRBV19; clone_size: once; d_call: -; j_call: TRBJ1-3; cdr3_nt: TGTGCCAGTAGTATTTGGTTCCGGGGGTTCAGCACCTCTGGAAACACCATATATTTT; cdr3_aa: CASSIWFRGFSTSGNTIYF
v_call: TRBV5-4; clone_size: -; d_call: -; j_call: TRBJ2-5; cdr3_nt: TGTGCCAGCAGCTCCCAAGGGGGGGAAGAGACCCAGTACTTC; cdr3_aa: CASSSQGGEETQYF
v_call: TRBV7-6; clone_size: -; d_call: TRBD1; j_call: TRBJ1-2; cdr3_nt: TGTGCCAGCAGCTTAGCGGGAGGGGGCGCAAATGGCTACACCTTC; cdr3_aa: CASSLAGGGANGYTF
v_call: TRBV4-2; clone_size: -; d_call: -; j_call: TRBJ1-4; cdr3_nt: TGTGCCAGCAGCCAAGAATTCTCCAGGGATGAAAAACTGTTTTTT; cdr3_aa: CASSQEFSRDEKLFF
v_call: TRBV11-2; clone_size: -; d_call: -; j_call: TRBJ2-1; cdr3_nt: TGTGCCAGCAGTCCCGGGACACGGGTAGGGGAGCAGTTCTTC; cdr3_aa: CASSPGTRVGEQFF
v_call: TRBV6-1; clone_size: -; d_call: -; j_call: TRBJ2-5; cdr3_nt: TGTGCCAGCGTAGGGGCTCGAGAGACCCAGTACTTC; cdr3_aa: CASVGARETQYF
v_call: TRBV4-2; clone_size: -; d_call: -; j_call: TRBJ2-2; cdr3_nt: TGTGCCAGCAGCCAAGAGAGTTTGCGGCGTAACCCCGGGGAGCTGTTTTTT; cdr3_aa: CASSQESLRRNPGELFF
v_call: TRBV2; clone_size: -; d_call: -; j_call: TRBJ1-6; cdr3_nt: TGTGCCAGCAGTGAAATTAGTTATTCACCCCTCCACTTT; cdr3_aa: CASSEISYSPLHF
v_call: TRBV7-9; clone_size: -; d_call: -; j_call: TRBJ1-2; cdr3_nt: TGTGCCAGCAGCGCACAGGGAAATTCGGGTGGCTACACCTTC; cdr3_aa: CASSAQGNSGGYTF
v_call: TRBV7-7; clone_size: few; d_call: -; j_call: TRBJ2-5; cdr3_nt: TGTGCCAGCAGTTCCTTAGGGGGGTCGTACCAAGAGACCCAGTACTTC; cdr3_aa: CASSSLGGSYQETQYF
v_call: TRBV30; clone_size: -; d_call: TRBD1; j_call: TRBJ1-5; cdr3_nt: TGTGCCTGGAGTAGGAGACAGGGCGATGGGGGGAATCAGCCCCAGCATTTT; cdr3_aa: CAWSRRQGDGGNQPQHF
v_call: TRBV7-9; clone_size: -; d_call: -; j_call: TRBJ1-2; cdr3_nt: TGTGCCAGCAGCTTCGTCAGCTATGGCTACACCTTC; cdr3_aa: CASSFVSYGYTF
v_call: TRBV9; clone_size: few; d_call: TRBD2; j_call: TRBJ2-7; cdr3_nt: TGTGCCAGCAGCGTAGATAGCGGGGGTTACGAGCAGTACTTC; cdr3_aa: CASSVDSGGYEQYF
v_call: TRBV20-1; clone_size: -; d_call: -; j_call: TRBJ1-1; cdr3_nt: TGCAGTGCTAGCCGCCAAGGAATCGCTTTCTTT; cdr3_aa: CSASRQGIAFF
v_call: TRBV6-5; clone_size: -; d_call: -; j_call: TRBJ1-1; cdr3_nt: TGTGCCAGCAGTTACTCCATGGGCACTGAAGCTTTCTTT; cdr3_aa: CASSYSMGTEAFF
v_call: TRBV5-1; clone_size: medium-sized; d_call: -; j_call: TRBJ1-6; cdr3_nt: TGCGCCAGCAGTCTCAATGGGCCTAATTCACCCCTCCACTTT; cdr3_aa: CASSLNGPNSPLHF
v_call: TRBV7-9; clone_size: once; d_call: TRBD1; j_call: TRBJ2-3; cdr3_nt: TGTGCCAGCAGCCTGGATCCGGGACAGGGATCCGATACGCAGTATTTT; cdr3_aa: CASSLDPGQGSDTQYF
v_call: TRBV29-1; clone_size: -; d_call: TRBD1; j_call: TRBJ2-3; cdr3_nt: TGCAGCGCCGTTGACAGGGGTAGCACAGATACGCAGTATTTT; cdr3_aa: CSAVDRGSTDTQYF
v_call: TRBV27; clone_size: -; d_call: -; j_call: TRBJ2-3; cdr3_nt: TGTGCCAGCAGCTCCCGACGTGGGCGCGATACGCAGTATTTT; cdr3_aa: CASSSRRGRDTQYF
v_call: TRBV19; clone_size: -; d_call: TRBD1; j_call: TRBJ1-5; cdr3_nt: TGTGCCAGTAGCAGGGACAGGGCACAGCATTTT; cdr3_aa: CASSRDRAQHF
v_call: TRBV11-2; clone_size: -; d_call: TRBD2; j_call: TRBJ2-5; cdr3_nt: TGTGCCAGCAGCTTAGACCCTAGCGGGGGAACCCAGTACTTC; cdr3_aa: CASSLDPSGGTQYF
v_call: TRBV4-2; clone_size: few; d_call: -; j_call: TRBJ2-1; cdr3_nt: TGTGCCAGCAAAACTCTATCCACAAACAATGAGCAGTTCTTC; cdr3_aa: CASKTLSTNNEQFF
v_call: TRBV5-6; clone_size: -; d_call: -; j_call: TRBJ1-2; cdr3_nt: TGTGCCAGCAGCTTAGCACACTCAACTGGCTATGGCTACACCTTC; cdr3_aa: CASSLAHSTGYGYTF
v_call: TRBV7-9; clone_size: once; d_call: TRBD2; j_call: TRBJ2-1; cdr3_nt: TGTGCCAGCAGCGATAGGGCTCTAGCGGGGGGGCCATCCTACAATGAGCAGTTCTTC; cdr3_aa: CASSDRALAGGPSYNEQFF
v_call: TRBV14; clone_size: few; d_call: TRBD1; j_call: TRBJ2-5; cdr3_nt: TGTGCCAGCAGCCCGACGACAGGGGCGGAGACCCAGTACTTC; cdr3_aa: CASSPTTGAETQYF
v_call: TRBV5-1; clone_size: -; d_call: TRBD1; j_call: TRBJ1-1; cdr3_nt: TGCGCCAGCAGCTTGGGGGACAGCCCAGGGGTGGGCACTGAAGCTTTCTTT; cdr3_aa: CASSLGDSPGVGTEAFF
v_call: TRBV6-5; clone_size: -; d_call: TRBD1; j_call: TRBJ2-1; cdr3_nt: TGTGCCAGCAGTTGGGCACAGGGGCGCTACAATGAGCAGTTCTTC; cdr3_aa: CASSWAQGRYNEQFF
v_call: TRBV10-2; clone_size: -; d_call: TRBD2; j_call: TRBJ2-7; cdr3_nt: TGCGCCAGCAGTGATTATGTCGGGGGGGGTCGCTCCTACGAGCAGTACTTC; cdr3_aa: CASSDYVGGGRSYEQYF
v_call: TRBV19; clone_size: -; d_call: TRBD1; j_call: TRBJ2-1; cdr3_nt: TGTGCCAGTAGTTTAGACAGGGGGCGTTACAATGAGCAGTTCTTC; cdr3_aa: CASSLDRGRYNEQFF